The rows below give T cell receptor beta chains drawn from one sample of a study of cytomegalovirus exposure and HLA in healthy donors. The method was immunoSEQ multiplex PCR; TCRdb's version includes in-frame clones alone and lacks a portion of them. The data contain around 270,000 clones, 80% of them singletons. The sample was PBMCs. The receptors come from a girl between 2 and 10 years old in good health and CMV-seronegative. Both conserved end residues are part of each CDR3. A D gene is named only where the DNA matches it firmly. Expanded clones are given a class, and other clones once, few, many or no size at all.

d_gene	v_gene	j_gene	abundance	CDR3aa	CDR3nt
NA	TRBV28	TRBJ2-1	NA	CASSFGRFSGKSYNEQFF	TGTGCCAGCAGTTTCGGGCGCTTTAGCGGAAAAAGCTACAATGAGCAGTTCTTC
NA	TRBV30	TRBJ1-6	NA	CAWSVWGNSPLHF	TGTGCCTGGAGTGTATGGGGCAATTCACCCCTCCACTTT
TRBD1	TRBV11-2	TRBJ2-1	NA	CASSGRTGFHEQFF	TGTGCCAGCAGCGGACGGACAGGGTTCCATGAGCAGTTCTTC
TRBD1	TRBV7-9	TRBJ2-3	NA	CASSLGRGTDTQYF	TGTGCCAGCAGCTTAGGCAGGGGGACAGATACGCAGTATTTT
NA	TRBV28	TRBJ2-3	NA	CASSLPPFKADKTDTQYF	TGTGCCAGCAGTTTACCTCCCTTTAAAGCGGATAAAACAGATACGCAGTATTTT
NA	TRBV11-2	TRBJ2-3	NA	CASSFRDSTSTDTQYF	TGTGCCAGCAGCTTTAGGGACTCAACTAGCACAGATACGCAGTATTTT
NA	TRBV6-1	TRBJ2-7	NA	CASSLAGETYEQYF	TGTGCCAGCAGTCTAGCTGGAGAAACCTACGAGCAGTACTTC
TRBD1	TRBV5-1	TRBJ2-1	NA	CASSTMTGKNEQFF	TGCGCCAGCAGCACTATGACAGGGAAGAATGAGCAGTTCTTC
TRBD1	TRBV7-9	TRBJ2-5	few	CASSLPAPRGETQYF	TGTGCCAGCAGCTTACCGGCCCCCAGGGGGGAGACCCAGTACTTC
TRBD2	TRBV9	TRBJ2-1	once	CASSARLADRQFF	TGTGCCAGCAGCGCCCGACTAGCGGATCGACAGTTCTTC
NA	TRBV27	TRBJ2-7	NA	CASSAGSYGLEQYF	TGTGCCAGCAGTGCGGGGTCTTACGGTCTCGAGCAGTACTTC
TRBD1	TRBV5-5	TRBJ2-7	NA	CASSLVGTGDPEQYF	TGTGCCAGCAGCTTGGTGGGGACAGGGGATCCCGAGCAGTACTTC
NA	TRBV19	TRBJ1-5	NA	CASITSGGNQPQHF	TGTGCCAGTATCACATCGGGGGGCAATCAGCCCCAGCATTTT
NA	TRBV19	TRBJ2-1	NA	CASRLVAELPNEQFF	TGTGCCAGTAGACTCGTAGCGGAGTTACCCAATGAGCAGTTCTTC
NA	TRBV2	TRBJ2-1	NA	CASSFGQPIYNEQFF	TGTGCCAGCAGTTTCGGACAGCCCATCTACAATGAGCAGTTCTTC
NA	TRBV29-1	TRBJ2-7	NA	CSVEVTGTSYEQYF	TGCAGCGTTGAAGTCACCGGGACATCCTACGAGCAGTACTTC
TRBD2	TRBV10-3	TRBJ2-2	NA	CAITPGLAGSGELFF	TGTGCCATCACGCCGGGACTAGCGGGGAGCGGGGAGCTGTTTTTT
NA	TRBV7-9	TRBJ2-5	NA	CASSLKRETQYF	TGTGCCAGCAGCTTAAAACGGGAGACCCAGTACTTC
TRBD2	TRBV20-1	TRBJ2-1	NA	CSARRTSEQFF	TGCAGTGCTAGAAGGACTAGCGAGCAGTTCTTC
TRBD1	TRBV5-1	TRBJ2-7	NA	CASSYGRTGNPYEQYF	TGCGCCAGCAGCTACGGACGGACAGGGAACCCCTACGAGCAGTACTTC
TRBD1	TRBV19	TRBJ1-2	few	CASTKGQDYGYTF	TGTGCCAGTACCAAGGGACAGGACTATGGCTACACCTTC
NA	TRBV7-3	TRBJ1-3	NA	CASSLSGRDGGSGNTIYF	TGTGCCAGCAGCTTAAGTGGTCGCGACGGAGGCTCTGGAAACACCATATATTTT
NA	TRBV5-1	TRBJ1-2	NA	CASSLGQGGALDGYTF	TGCGCCAGCAGCTTGGGCCAAGGGGGAGCCCTCGATGGCTACACCTTC
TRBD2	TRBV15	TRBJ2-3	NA	CATSTKRGLTDTQYF	TGTGCCACCAGCACTAAGCGGGGACTCACAGATACGCAGTATTTT
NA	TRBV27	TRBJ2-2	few	CASSFSRSTGELFF	TGTGCCAGCAGTTTCTCTAGGAGCACCGGGGAGCTGTTTTTT
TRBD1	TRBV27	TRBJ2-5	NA	CASTSGGAFQETQYF	TGTGCCAGCACGTCAGGGGGCGCGTTCCAAGAGACCCAGTACTTC
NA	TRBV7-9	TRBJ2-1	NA	CASSHHAHSYNEQFF	TGTGCCAGCAGCCATCACGCACACTCCTACAATGAGCAGTTCTTC
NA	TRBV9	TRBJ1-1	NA	CASSVFPSMNTEAFF	TGTGCCAGCAGCGTATTTCCTTCTATGAACACTGAAGCTTTCTTT
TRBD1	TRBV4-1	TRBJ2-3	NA	CASRPGQPGDTQYF	TGCGCCAGCAGACCGGGACAGCCCGGGGATACGCAGTATTTT
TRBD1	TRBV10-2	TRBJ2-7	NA	CASSEGTGGYEQYF	TGCGCCAGCAGTGAAGGGACAGGGGGCTACGAGCAGTACTTC
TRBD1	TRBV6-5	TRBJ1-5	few	CASSDRDYSNQPQHF	TGTGCCAGCAGCGACAGGGATTATAGCAATCAGCCCCAGCATTTT
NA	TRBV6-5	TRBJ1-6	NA	CASSYSRRLGSPLHF	TGTGCCAGCAGTTACTCGCGGAGACTAGGTTCACCCCTCCACTTT
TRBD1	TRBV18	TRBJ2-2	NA	CASSPDRGITGELFF	TGTGCCAGCTCACCGGACAGGGGCATCACCGGGGAGCTGTTTTTT
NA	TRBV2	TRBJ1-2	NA	CASSPGQGFFYVYTF	TGTGCCAGCAGTCCCGGACAAGGATTCTTCTATGTCTACACCTTC
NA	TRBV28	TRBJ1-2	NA	CASSLGSAFLRSGYTF	TGTGCCAGCAGTTTAGGGAGCGCGTTCCTTCGGAGTGGCTACACCTTC
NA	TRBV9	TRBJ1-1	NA	CASSVEWGGSLGRRRNTEAFF	TGTGCCAGCAGCGTAGAATGGGGGGGATCATTGGGACGGCGGAGGAACACTGAAGCTTTCTTT
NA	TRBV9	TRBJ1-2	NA	CASSVAFGVRGYGYTF	TGTGCCAGCAGCGTAGCTTTTGGGGTGCGGGGCTATGGCTACACCTTC
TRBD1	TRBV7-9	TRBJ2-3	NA	CASSTPGQDTDTQYF	TGTGCCAGCAGCACACCGGGACAGGACACAGATACGCAGTATTTT
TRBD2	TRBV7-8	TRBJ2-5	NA	CASSFAGGGQETQYF	TGTGCCAGCAGCTTCGCGGGAGGAGGGCAAGAGACCCAGTACTTC
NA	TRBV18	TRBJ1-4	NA	CASSAGADEKLFF	TGTGCCAGCTCGGCAGGGGCAGATGAAAAACTGTTTTTT
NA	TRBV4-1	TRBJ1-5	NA	CASSWKILDSRTQPQHF	TGCGCCAGCAGCTGGAAAATTCTAGACTCTCGCACTCAGCCCCAGCATTTT
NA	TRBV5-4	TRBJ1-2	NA	CASSLESGQYYGYTF	TGTGCCAGCAGCTTGGAAAGCGGACAGTACTATGGCTACACCTTC
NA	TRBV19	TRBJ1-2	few	CASRPWDTQGYGYTF	TGTGCCAGTAGGCCTTGGGACACCCAAGGGTATGGCTACACCTTC